The 16 T cell receptor beta chains presented below share a single source sample, sequenced in a study of blood T cell repertoires in COVID-19. The table came from immunoSEQ multiplex PCR; TCRdb's copy has only in-frame clones and leaves some out. This table has about 280,000 clones, around 84% appearing once. The sequenced sample consisted of PBMCs or T cells enriched from blood (not recorded which). The receptors were sampled from a woman aged 45 to 65 who had recovered from COVID-19.

This sequence joins TRBV7-7 and TRBJ2-3, with D possibly TRBD1 on 6 matching bases. The CDR3 spans 14 residues. Germline CDR1 reads SSHAT; CDR2 reads FNYEAQ (reference sequence). With 6 bases removed from V and 4 bases from J, the gap between germline ends came to 14 bases. The CDR3 DNA reads as TGTGCCAGCAGTCAAACAGGGAGCGCAGATACGCAGTATTTT. Its protein is CASSQTGSADTQYF.

The rearrangement links TRBV24-1 to TRBJ2-1, with TRBD1 matching 10 bases. With V trimmed by 5 bases and J by 9 bases, 9 bases remained unmatched. CDR1 and CDR2 from the germline V gene are KGHDR and SFDVKD. The CDR3 totals 15 residues. The CDR3 DNA reads TGTGCCACCAGTGCTGGTGGACAGGGGGGGACTGAGCAGTTCTTC. Residues: CATSAGGQGGTEQFF.

This chain connects TRBV19 to TRBJ1-2, with 8 bases aligning to TRBD1. This CDR3 contains 14 residues. Losses at the gene ends were 9 bases for V and 6 bases for J; bases not matched to a gene: 12. Germline CDR1 is LNHDA and CDR2 is SQIVND (reference sequence). This CDR3 reads CASMSGQGANGYTF. In DNA, the CDR3 is TGTGCCAGCATGAGCGGGCAGGGGGCCAATGGCTACACCTTC.

This CDR3 reads CASSPSRGPYEQYF. DNA of the CDR3: TGTGCCAGCAGCCCGAGCAGGGGCCCATACGAGCAGTACTTC. The chain has TRBV7-2 and TRBJ2-7; maybe TRBD1 (6 bases). CDR1 and CDR2 from the germline V gene are SGHTA and FQGNSA. The length of the CDR3 is 14 residues. Trimming cost V 5 bases and J 4 bases, with 15 bases left between them.

This sequence joins TRBV19 and TRBJ1-2, with D hard to call. The V end was cut by 0 bases, the J end by 3 bases, with 5 bases between. The CDR3 consists of 13 residues. Germline V gene lookup returns CDR1 LNHDA and CDR2 SQIVND (reference sequence). CDR3 nucleotide sequence: TGTGCCAGTAGTATAGAGGAGGACTATGGCTACACCTTC. Its translation is CASSIEEDYGYTF.

This chain links TRBV2 with TRBJ2-2; 8 bases match TRBD1. CDR1 is SNHLY, CDR2 FYNNEI, per germline. The CDR3 is made up of 14 amino acids. The junction had 2 bases not matched to a gene; V was cut back by 2 bases and J by 6 bases. This chain's CDR3 is CASSEQGAPGELFF. CDR3 coding DNA: TGTGCCAGCAGTGAACAGGGGGCCCCCGGGGAGCTGTTTTTT.

This clone was counted a few times. The chain joins TRBV7-2 to TRBJ2-1; TRBD2 matches 11 bases. This CDR3 contains 16 residues. CDR1 is SGHTA and CDR2 is FQGNSA in the germline V gene. V was clipped by 1 base and J by 8 bases; unmatched bases: 7. For the CDR3, the DNA is TGTGCCAGCAGCTTAGATAGGCTAGCGGGGGGTGATGAGCAGTTCTTC. The encoded protein is CASSLDRLAGGDEQFF.

V gene TRBV2 combines with J gene TRBJ1-1; TRBD1 matches at 7 bases. This CDR3 contains 14 residues. Germline-derived CDR1 and CDR2 are SNHLY and FYNNEI. Trimming cost V 5 bases and J 6 bases; bases outside gene matches: 9. CDR3 in DNA: TGTGCCAGCAGTTGGGACAGCGACAACGCTGAAGCTTTCTTT. Translation: CASSWDSDNAEAFF. The variable domain in full, with the rest retrieved from reference TRBV2 and TRBJ1-1, is EPEVTQTPSHQVTQMGQEVILRCVPISNHLYFYWYRQILGQKVEFLVSFYNNEISEKSEIFDDQFSVERPDGSNFTLKIRSTKLEDSAMYFCASSWDSDNAEAFFGQGTRLTVV.

V gene TRBV30 combines with J gene TRBJ2-7; TRBD1 matches at 9 bases. This CDR3 has 14 amino acids. V was pared by 3 bases and J by 1 base, with 4 bases of the junction left unmatched. Germline V lookup: CDR1 GTSNPN, CDR2 SVGIG (reference sequence). The CDR3, as DNA: TGTGCCTGGAGCCCGACAGGGGGATCCTACGAGCAGTACTTC. It translates to CAWSPTGGSYEQYF.

Only a few counts were recorded for this clone. The chain is built from TRBV19 and TRBJ2-1; D unclear. Trimming took off 3 bases at V and 5 bases at J, with 8 bases between the two ends. Germline CDR1 is LNHDA and CDR2 is SQIVND (reference sequence). CDR3 size: 13 residues. The CDR3 sequence: CASSIASNNEQFF. CDR3 DNA: TGTGCCAGTAGTATCGCCTCTAACAATGAGCAGTTCTTC.

The rearrangement uses TRBV28 and TRBJ2-7; 11 nucleotides align to TRBD1. In germline, CDR1 is MDHEN, CDR2 SYDVKM. This CDR3 is 15 amino acids long. Trimming removed 3 bases from V and 3 bases from J; junction bases left unmatched: 4. CDR3 nucleotides: TGTGCCAGCAGTTTGGGAGGGACAGGGGGCTACGAGCAGTACTTC. Amino acids: CASSLGGTGGYEQYF.

The chain employs TRBV19 and TRBJ2-7, with D possibly being TRBD1 (6 bases). V was trimmed by 1 base and J by 10 bases, leaving 17 bases between them. Per the germline V gene, CDR1 is LNHDA and CDR2 is SQIVND (reference sequence). There are 14 residues in the CDR3. This chain's CDR3 is CASSIAGTYSQQYF. CDR3 nucleotides: TGTGCCAGTAGTATAGCCGGGACATACTCTCAACAGTACTTC.

This chain uses TRBV7-2 with TRBJ1-6; D gene ambiguous. V shed 1 base and J shed 8 bases, with 15 bases lying between them. Per the germline V gene, CDR1 is SGHTA and CDR2 is FQGNSA. The CDR3 is 16 residues long. As DNA, the CDR3 is TGTGCCAGCAGCTTAGTTCTATACTATCTTGATTCACCCCTCCACTTT. Translated, it gives CASSLVLYYLDSPLHF.

This clone came up a few times. V is TRBV12-3 or TRBV12-4 and J is TRBJ1-5; D is unclear. CDR3 length: 13 residues. The V end lost 7 bases, the J end lost 5 bases, and 12 bases lay between the germline ends. CDR3 loop: CASTIRGDQPQHF. The CDR3 DNA reads TGTGCCAGCACCATCCGGGGTGATCAGCCCCAGCATTTT.

This clone is a singleton in its sample. The genes are TRBV28 and TRBJ1-5; D remains ambiguous. The CDR3 totals 12 residues. Germline-derived CDR1 and CDR2 are MDHEN and SYDVKM. V lost 5 bases to trimming and J lost 11 bases, with 13 bases between them. CDR3 amino acids: CASSLQPGTQHF. The DNA of the CDR3 is TGTGCCAGCAGTCTCCAACCGGGGACCCAGCATTTT.

This clone was picked up a small number of times. The genes are TRBV5-1 and TRBJ2-3; D possibly corresponds to TRBD2 (7 bases). The CDR3 consists of 16 residues. V gave up 4 bases and J gave up 0 bases, with 15 bases separating them. The germline CDR1 and CDR2 sequences are SGHRS and YFSETQ. The CDR3 bases are TGCGCCAGCAGCCCGAGGGGGGGAACTAGCACAGATACGCAGTATTTT. This translates into CASSPRGGTSTDTQYF. Looking up the rest from reference TRBV5-1 and TRBJ2-3 gives the full variable domain: KAGVTQTPRYLIKTRGQQVTLSCSPISGHRSVSWYQQTPGQGLQFLFEYFSETQRNKGNFPGRFSGRQFSNSRSEMNVSTLELGDSALYLCASSPRGGTSTDTQYFGPGTRLTVL.